This T cell receptor (beta chain) derives from a study of blood T cell repertoires in COVID-19. The CDR3 sequence is 14 residues long. J lost 7 bases, V lost 8 bases, and 8 bases had no gene match. Germline CDR1 is MNHEY and CDR2 is SVGAGI. Generated by immunoSEQ multiplex PCR, the TCRdb table keeps only in-frame clones and is missing some. The table has about 160,000 clones, about 82% seen once. Sequenced input: peripheral blood. The chain employs TRBV6-5 and TRBJ1-6; 7 positions match TRBD1. The receptor was isolated from a man aged 50-60 years with active or convalescent COVID-19. DNA of the CDR3: TGTGCCAGCGGACCCGGGACAGTAAATTCACCCCTCCACTTT. It codes for CASGPGTVNSPLHF.